Shown below are 31 T cell receptor beta chains from a single sample sequenced in a study of beta chain features in type 1 diabetes. Reverse transcribing all isolated RNA meant expressed TCRB transcripts were sequenced. TCRdb keeps only in-frame clones here, not all; method: immunoSEQ multiplex PCR. Of 130,000 to 150,000 clones listed, 7% to 10% are singletons. The sequenced material came from central memory CD4+ T cells from blood. These receptors were collected from a man between 18 and 35 years old in good health.

This clone appeared many times. J is TRBJ2-2 and V is TRBV7-2; 7 positions match TRBD1. This CDR3 spans 16 amino acids. Trimming removed 5 bases from V and 4 bases from J; junction bases left unmatched: 10. Germline V gene lookup returns CDR1 SGHTA and CDR2 FQGNSA. The CDR3 DNA reads TGTGCCAGCAGCCTTACAGGGGAATTAGGCACCGGGGAGCTGTTTTTT. Its protein product is CASSLTGELGTGELFF.

This clone appeared a few times. CDR3 protein: CASSVDRNTGELFF. CDR3 nucleotides: TGTGCCAGCAGCGTGGACAGAAACACCGGGGAGCTGTTTTTT. V usage is TRBV6-4 and J usage is TRBJ2-2, with D perhaps TRBD1 (6 bases). The V and J ends lost 6 bases and 2 bases respectively, with 10 bases between them. Germline V CDR1 and CDR2: MRHNA, SNTAGT. The CDR3 has 14 amino acids.

The rearrangement uses TRBV27 and TRBJ2-3; 13 nucleotides align to TRBD2. This CDR3 is 17 amino acids long. V lost 0 bases to trimming and J lost 4 bases; unmatched junction nucleotides: 4. Germline V lookup: CDR1 MNHEY, CDR2 SMNVEV (reference sequence). As DNA, the CDR3 is TGTGCCAGCAGTTTATCCCCGGGACTAGCGGGGTCAGATACGCAGTATTTT. The encoded protein is CASSLSPGLAGSDTQYF.

This chain joins TRBV18 and TRBJ1-6, with D unresolved. Germline CDR1 is KGHSH and CDR2 is LQKENI. The CDR3 is made up of 13 amino acids. V gave up 3 bases and J gave up 7 bases, with 7 bases separating them. The CDR3 loop is CASSPEENSPLHF. The CDR3 region has the DNA TGTGCCAGCTCACCGGAGGAGAATTCACCCCTCCACTTT.

The chain has TRBV7-2 and TRBJ2-3; the match to TRBD2 covers 7 bases. Germline CDR1 SGHTA, CDR2 FQGNSA. The trim removed 3 bases at V and 6 bases at J, leaving 21 bases unmatched. The length of the CDR3 is 19 residues. The CDR3 spells CASSFEGRKGLRNLDTQYF. The CDR3 nucleotides read TGTGCCAGCAGCTTTGAGGGGCGTAAGGGACTACGGAATTTGGATACGCAGTATTTT.

There are many counts of this clone. The chain combines TRBV9 with TRBJ2-1; weak D call: TRBD2 (6 bases). Trimming took off 3 bases at V and 10 bases at J, with 14 bases between the two ends. Germline V gene lookup returns CDR1 SGDLS and CDR2 YYNGEE. The CDR3 runs to 13 residues. In nucleotides, the CDR3 is TGTGCCAGCAGCGCTCAACTAGCAAGCGAGCAGTTCTTC. It codes for CASSAQLASEQFF.

The table lists this clone with a few counts. The chain joins TRBV7-3 to TRBJ2-6; 12 bases map to TRBD2. Trimming took 1 base from V and 0 from J; bases not matched to a gene: 4. The V gene's germline CDR1 is SGHTA and CDR2 FQGTGA. This CDR3 spans 19 amino acids. This CDR3 reads CASSLKGLAGSSGANVLTF. The CDR3 coding sequence is TGTGCCAGCAGCTTAAAAGGACTAGCGGGGAGCTCTGGGGCCAACGTCCTGACTTTC.

This CDR3 is CAISESAYQETQYF. CDR3 coding DNA: TGTGCCATCAGTGAGTCAGCGTACCAAGAGACCCAGTACTTC. The chain couples TRBV10-3 to TRBJ2-5; unclear D gene. The CDR3 runs to 14 residues. Germline values: CDR1 ENHRY, CDR2 SYGVKD. Trimming took off 0 bases at V and 0 bases at J, with 5 bases between the two ends.

This clone was counted a single time. CDR3 DNA: TGTGCCAGCAGTCGGGACTCTCGTGGGGATACGCAGTATTTT. Protein sequence: CASSRDSRGDTQYF. The V gene is TRBV7-9, the J gene TRBJ2-3, with D possibly matching TRBD2 (6 bases). The germline V gene has CDR1 SEHNR and CDR2 FQNEAQ (reference sequence). This CDR3 contains 14 residues. V was clipped by 6 bases and J by 6 bases, with 16 bases between them.

The table lists this clone with a few counts. In nucleotides, the CDR3 is TGTGCCAGCAGTGAAGGAGGCTCTGGAAACACCATATATTTT. Translating gives CASSEGGSGNTIYF. This sequence joins TRBV2 and TRBJ1-3, with D unresolved. Per germline, CDR1 SNHLY and CDR2 FYNNEI. Between the trimmed V and J ends, which lost 1 base and 0 bases, there was a span of 4 bases. The CDR3 has 14 residues.

The rearrangement joins TRBV19 to TRBJ2-7; a weak D match, TRBD2 (6 bases). V was trimmed by 4 bases and J by 6 bases, leaving 10 bases between them. Germline V lookup: CDR1 LNHDA, CDR2 SQIVND (reference sequence). This CDR3 contains 12 residues. The CDR3 nucleotides are TGTGCCAGTAGTACGGGAGCCGCCGAGCAGTACTTC. Protein sequence: CASSTGAAEQYF.

The chain carries TRBV12-5 and TRBJ2-3; 8 bases fit TRBD1. The V gene end was trimmed by 5 bases and the J gene end by 4 bases; junction bases not matched to a gene: 11. Germline V gives CDR1 LGHNT, CDR2 FRNRAP. This CDR3 is built from 16 residues. CDR3 sequence reads: CASGTGQGSNADTQYF. The CDR3 nucleotides read TGTGCTAGTGGTACAGGACAGGGATCGAACGCAGATACGCAGTATTTT.

The V call is TRBV5-4, the J call TRBJ2-1, with no clear D. CDR3 length equals 15 residues. V lost 0 bases and J 4 bases, leaving 11 bases between the germline ends. The germline gives CDR1 SGHNT, CDR2 YYREEE (reference sequence). The CDR3 DNA follows: TGTGCCAGCAGCTTGGACAAGACTTTTTACAATGAGCAGTTCTTC. Protein: CASSLDKTFYNEQFF.

This clone was observed a few times. The V call is TRBV30, the J call TRBJ2-2; possible D gene TRBD1, 6 bases. This CDR3 spans 13 amino acids. Per the germline V gene, CDR1 is GTSNPN and CDR2 is SVGIG (reference sequence). V dropped 5 bases and J dropped 4 bases, with 11 bases sitting between them. CDR3 sequence (DNA): TGTGCCTGGGGGGCAGGGGCCACCGGGGAGCTGTTTTTT. Protein product: CAWGAGATGELFF.

The rearrangement uses TRBV7-2 and TRBJ2-3; D is ambiguous. The CDR3 runs to 12 residues. Trimming removed 5 bases from V and 6 bases from J, with 9 bases in between. Per the germline V gene, CDR1 is SGHTA and CDR2 is FQGNSA. DNA for the CDR3: TGTGCCAGCAGCACTCAGAGGGATACGCAGTATTTT. Translating gives CASSTQRDTQYF.

Only a few counts were recorded for this clone. The chain employs TRBV7-2 and TRBJ1-5; TRBD1 matches 10 bases. Germline V gives CDR1 SGHTA, CDR2 FQGNSA. The V segment lost 1 base and the J segment 7 bases; nucleotides outside the gene matches: 7. The CDR3 contains 16 residues. CDR3 loop: CASSLGRQGAGQPQHF. The CDR3 nucleotides read TGTGCCAGCAGCTTAGGACGACAGGGGGCAGGGCAGCCCCAGCATTTT.

J is TRBJ1-4 and V is TRBV6-1, with 7 positions matching TRBD1. From germline, CDR1 is MNHNS and CDR2 SASEGT. Trimming at V came to 4 bases and at J to 5 bases, leaving 4 bases not matched to a gene. This CDR3 contains 14 residues. The CDR3 spells CASSGRQGNEKLFF. The CDR3 DNA follows: TGTGCCAGCAGTGGACGACAGGGAAATGAAAAACTGTTTTTT.

V and J are TRBV7-2 and TRBJ2-1, with TRBD2 matching over 15 bases. This CDR3 comprises 15 residues. CDR1 and CDR2 (germline): SGHTA, FQGNSA. The V gene end was trimmed by 5 bases and the J gene end by 10 bases; junction bases not matched to a gene: 6. The CDR3, as DNA: TGTGCCAGCAGCCCCGGGACTAGCGGGGGGCGGGAGCAGTTCTTC. This gives the protein CASSPGTSGGREQFF.

This clone has only a few counts. CDR3 nucleotide sequence: TGTGCCAGCAGCGTAGTGGGGTGTTGGACATTGAGGGAGACCCAGTACTTC. Encoded protein: CASSVVGCWTLRETQYF. V is TRBV9 and J is TRBJ2-5; possible D gene TRBD1, 5 bases. The germline V gene has CDR1 SGDLS and CDR2 YYNGEE. The CDR3 is 17 amino acids. Trimming shortened V by 0 bases and J by 5 bases, and 20 bases separated the two germline ends.

Only a few counts were recorded for this clone. The chain has TRBV6-5 and TRBJ2-7; 8 bases are shared with TRBD1. V dropped 7 bases and J dropped 2; count of bases not matched to a gene: 4. This CDR3 comprises 13 residues. Germline CDR1 MNHEY, CDR2 SVGAGI. The DNA for the CDR3 is TGTGCCAGCATTCAGGGGGCTCCCTACGAGCAGTACTTC. This gives the protein CASIQGAPYEQYF.

In its sample, this clone was seen a few times. The chain is built from TRBV9 and TRBJ1-5, with 9 bases matching TRBD1. Germline loops: CDR1 SGDLS, CDR2 YYNGEE. The CDR3 consists of 14 residues. The J segment lost 7 bases and the V segment lost 3 bases, leaving 5 bases of the junction unmatched. In DNA form, the CDR3 reads TGTGCCAGCAGCGCGGACAGGGGAGGCCAGCCCCAGCATTTT. As protein: CASSADRGGQPQHF.

This clone was observed a handful of times. This chain joins TRBV28 and TRBJ1-2; tentatively, D is TRBD1 (6 bases). The V end lost 3 bases, the J end lost 7 bases, and 12 bases lay between the germline ends. This CDR3 comprises 13 residues. CDR1 and CDR2 (germline): MDHEN, SYDVKM. The CDR3 sequence: CASSLLGQPGYTF. The CDR3 nucleotides are TGTGCCAGCAGTTTGCTCGGACAGCCTGGCTACACCTTC.

This clone was found many times. The chain carries TRBV19 and TRBJ2-7; D is undetermined. Germline assignment: CDR1 LNHDA and CDR2 SQIVND (reference sequence). CDR3 length: 11 residues. Trimming removed 4 bases from V and 6 bases from J, with 7 bases in between. CDR3: CASSNVREQYF. In DNA form, the CDR3 reads TGTGCCAGTAGTAACGTGCGCGAGCAGTACTTC.

This rearrangement joins TRBV19 to TRBJ2-7; D remains ambiguous. The CDR3 is made up of 16 amino acids. With 4 bases removed from V and 0 bases from J, the gap between germline ends came to 16 bases. From germline, CDR1 is LNHDA and CDR2 SQIVND (reference sequence). The CDR3 coding sequence is TGTGCCAGTAGTAAGTTAGGAGACGTGAGCTCCTACGAGCAGTACTTC. Translation: CASSKLGDVSSYEQYF. Using reference TRBV19 and TRBJ2-7 for the parts outside the CDR3, the full variable domain is DGGITQSPKYLFRKEGQNVTLSCEQNLNHDAMYWYRQDPGQGLRLIYYSQIVNDFQKGDIAEGYSVSREKKESFPLTVTSAQKNPTAFYLCASSKLGDVSSYEQYFGPGTRLTVT.

CDR3 amino acids: CASSADGRPNTEAFF. CDR3 DNA sequence: TGTGCCAGCAGCGCCGACGGCAGGCCGAACACTGAAGCTTTCTTT. This chain connects TRBV9 to TRBJ1-1; D is ambiguous. Trimming pared 3 bases from V and 1 base from J, leaving 13 bases between. Germline V lookup: CDR1 SGDLS, CDR2 YYNGEE. This CDR3 is built from 15 residues. The full variable domain, in which reference TRBV9 and TRBJ1-1 provide the parts outside the CDR3, is DSGVTQTPKHLITATGQRVTLRCSPRSGDLSVYWYQQSLDQGLQFLIQYYNGEERAKGNILERFSAQQFPDLHSELNLSSLELGDSALYFCASSADGRPNTEAFFGQGTRLTVV.

This clone was counted between two and nine times. This chain uses TRBV6-5 with TRBJ2-7, with D possibly matching TRBD1 (5 bases). The CDR3 has 12 residues. V was pared by 4 bases and J by 5 bases, with 9 bases between. Germline CDR1 MNHEY, CDR2 SVGAGI. This CDR3 is CASSSDSHEQYF. In DNA form, the CDR3 reads TGTGCCAGCAGTTCCGACAGTCACGAGCAGTACTTC.

The chain recombines TRBV7-2 with TRBJ2-1; 7 positions match TRBD2. Trimming removed 5 bases from V and 5 bases from J; junction bases left unmatched: 12. The CDR3 runs to 16 residues. Germline assignment: CDR1 SGHTA and CDR2 FQGNSA. The chain's CDR3 is CASSTGGARGNNEQFF. Here the CDR3 DNA reads TGTGCCAGCAGCACCGGAGGTGCGCGGGGGAACAATGAGCAGTTCTTC.

In its sample, this clone was seen a few times. CDR3 loop: CATSWTGPSGANVLTF. The CDR3 DNA follows: TGTGCCACCAGCTGGACAGGGCCCTCTGGGGCCAACGTCCTGACTTTC. The J gene is TRBJ2-6, the V gene TRBV15, with 8 bases that match TRBD1. Trimming removed 5 bases from V and 0 bases from J; junction bases left unmatched: 3. The CDR3 sequence is 16 residues long. Germline assignment: CDR1 LNHNV and CDR2 YYDKDF (reference sequence).

Only a few counts were recorded for this clone. The chain employs TRBV27 and TRBJ2-2; 8 positions agree with TRBD2. The germline V gene encodes CDR1 MNHEY and CDR2 SMNVEV (reference sequence). There are 16 residues in the CDR3. With V trimmed by 0 bases and J by 0 bases, 0 bases remained unmatched. The CDR3 nucleotides read TGTGCCAGCAGTTTATCTAGCGGGACGAACACCGGGGAGCTGTTTTTT. It yields the protein CASSLSSGTNTGELFF.

Ten or more counts support this clone. The chain recombines TRBV19 with TRBJ2-7; TRBD1 might be the D (6 bases). The ends were cut back, 8 bases at V and 4 bases at J, with 18 bases in the middle. Per the germline V gene, CDR1 is LNHDA and CDR2 is SQIVND (reference sequence). The CDR3 totals 14 residues. Written as DNA, the CDR3 is TGTGCCAGTCCCCCCTGGGGACAACTATACGAGCAGTACTTC. Its protein product is CASPPWGQLYEQYF.

This clone came up a few times. In nucleotides, the CDR3 is TGTGCCAGCAGGGAAACAGGGGGCTCCTACAATGAGCAGTTCTTC. Translating it yields CASRETGGSYNEQFF. The gene calls are TRBV28 and TRBJ2-1; 8 bases align to TRBD1. V shed 6 bases and J 0 bases; nucleotides not matched to a gene: 4. The CDR3 loop spans 15 amino acids. Germline CDR1 and CDR2: MDHEN and SYDVKM.